This T cell receptor (beta chain) originates from a study of radiation and T cells in renal cell carcinoma. As to this clone: Antigen specificity is unknown.

Libraries were prepared by immunoSEQ multiplex PCR; TCRdb keeps only in-frame clonotypes and omits some of them. The sample gives over 120,000 clones, 88% of which show up once; more than 10% is in the top ten. Whole-study findings and limits: In blood, top tumor clones expanded by 2 weeks, shrinking by 4.

Unmatched junction bases numbered 7, after V lost 5 bases and J lost 5 bases. Germline values: CDR1 SEHNR, CDR2 FQNEAQ (reference sequence). The CDR3 contains 15 residues. The time point is: baseline pretreatment blood. Treatment reported: 15 Gy SBRT to primary tumor, nephrectomy 4 weeks later. Serial blood draws occurred at baseline and 2 and 4 weeks post-SBRT. This receptor was identified in a woman aged 50 to 65 with renal cell carcinoma. The sample in question was blood, obtained from a patient whose treatment included radiotherapy and nephrectomy. The chain couples TRBV7-9 to TRBJ2-5; TRBD1 matches 11 bases. The CDR3 reads CASSGTGTGGETQYF. The CDR3, as DNA: TGTGCCAGCAGCGGCACCGGGACAGGGGGGGAGACCCAGTACTTC.